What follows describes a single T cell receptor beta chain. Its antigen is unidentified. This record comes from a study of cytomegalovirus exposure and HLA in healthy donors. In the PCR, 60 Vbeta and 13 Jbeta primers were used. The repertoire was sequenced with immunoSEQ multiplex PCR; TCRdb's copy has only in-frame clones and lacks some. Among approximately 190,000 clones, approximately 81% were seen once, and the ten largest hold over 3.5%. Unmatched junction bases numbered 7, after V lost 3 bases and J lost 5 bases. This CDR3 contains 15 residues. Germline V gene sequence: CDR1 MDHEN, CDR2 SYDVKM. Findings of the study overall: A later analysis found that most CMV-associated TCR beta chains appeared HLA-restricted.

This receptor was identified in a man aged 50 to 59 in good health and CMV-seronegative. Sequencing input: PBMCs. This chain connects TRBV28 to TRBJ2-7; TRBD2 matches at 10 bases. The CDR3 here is CASSLSSGGRHEQYF. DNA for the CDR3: TGTGCCAGCAGTTTGTCTAGCGGGGGTCGGCACGAGCAGTACTTC.